The next 18 T cell receptor beta chains were all read from a single sample in a study of cytomegalovirus exposure and HLA in healthy donors. Primers: 60 Vbeta forward and 13 Jbeta reverse. Clones were sequenced by immunoSEQ multiplex PCR, and TCRdb holds only the in-frame ones, with some missing. The sample shows 200,000 or so clones, 85% of them seen only once. Material for sequencing was PBMCs. The receptor set was obtained from a human donor in good health.

This chain connects TRBV9 to TRBJ1-2; a possible D gene is TRBD1 (6 bases). The CDR3 contains 15 residues. CDR1 and CDR2 from the germline V gene are SGDLS and YYNGEE. Trimming cost V 0 bases and J 8 bases, with 17 bases left between them. CDR3: CASSVDDGRGVGYTF. The DNA for the CDR3 is TGTGCCAGCAGCGTAGACGATGGCAGGGGAGTAGGCTACACCTTC.

The chain uses TRBV13 and TRBJ2-3, with TRBD2 identical over 10 bases. Trimming took 5 bases from V and 4 from J; bases not matched to a gene: 9. Looked up from germline, CDR1 is PRHDT and CDR2 is FYEKMQ (reference sequence). The CDR3 totals 16 residues. CDR3 sequence reads: CASSARTSGPSDTQYF. In DNA form, the CDR3 reads TGTGCCAGCAGCGCAAGGACTAGCGGTCCGTCAGATACGCAGTATTTT.

V and J are TRBV7-2 and TRBJ2-1; D is unresolved. The CDR3 contains 15 residues. Germline assignment: CDR1 SGHTA and CDR2 FQGNSA. The germline V and J ends were trimmed by 0 bases and 0 bases, with 6 bases remaining between them. The CDR3 bases are TGTGCCAGCAGCTTAGCGGCAGGCTCCTACAATGAGCAGTTCTTC. Its protein product is CASSLAAGSYNEQFF.

The chain carries TRBV27 and TRBJ2-5, with a possible D match to TRBD1 (6 bases). CDR3 size: 14 residues. Trimming shortened V by 3 bases and J by 9 bases, and 17 bases separated the two germline ends. Per germline, CDR1 MNHEY and CDR2 SMNVEV (reference sequence). CDR3: CASSLDGTTFPQYF. The CDR3 DNA sequence: TGTGCCAGCAGTTTGGACGGGACAACCTTTCCCCAGTACTTC.

This clone was picked up one time. The V call is TRBV7-2, the J call TRBJ2-7; possible D gene TRBD2, 5 bases. CDR3 length equals 15 residues. Germline assignment: CDR1 SGHTA and CDR2 FQGNSA. The V gene lost 1 base and the J gene lost 3 bases, with 13 bases spanning the gap. The CDR3 coding sequence is TGTGCCAGCAGCTTAGATTTCGGGGTCAGCTACGAGCAGTACTTC. It yields the protein CASSLDFGVSYEQYF.

This chain connects TRBV4-3 to TRBJ2-1, with 9 bases matching TRBD2. Germline values: CDR1 LGHNA, CDR2 YSLEER. This CDR3 is built from 16 residues. J gave up 4 bases and V 5 bases, and 9 bases lay outside the gene matches. The CDR3 here is CASSVRLAVAYNEQFF. CDR3 nucleotides: TGCGCCAGCAGCGTCCGACTAGCGGTAGCTTACAATGAGCAGTTCTTC.

The chain employs TRBV27 and TRBJ2-6, with D possibly matching TRBD2 (6 bases). V lost 3 bases and J 0 bases, leaving 18 bases between the germline ends. Germline CDR1 reads MNHEY; CDR2 reads SMNVEV (reference sequence). This CDR3 has 19 amino acids. The CDR3 region is CASSFTGGAGSSGANVLTF. For the CDR3, the DNA is TGTGCCAGCAGTTTCACGGGCGGGGCGGGATCCTCTGGGGCCAACGTCCTGACTTTC.

This chain joins TRBV29-1 and TRBJ2-7; D gene ambiguous. CDR1 and CDR2 (germline): SQVTM, ANQGSEA. The CDR3 extends over 11 amino acids. Trimming shortened V by 7 bases and J by 2 bases, and 9 bases separated the two germline ends. The CDR3 region has the DNA TGCAGCGCTCAGTCAACCTACGAGCAGTACTTC. This gives the protein CSAQSTYEQYF.

The gene calls are TRBV7-9 and TRBJ1-2; D is ambiguous. The germline V gene has CDR1 SEHNR and CDR2 FQNEAQ (reference sequence). V shed 3 bases and J shed 5 bases, with 13 bases lying between them. The CDR3 sequence is 14 residues long. In DNA form, the CDR3 reads TGTGCCAGCAGCTTGTCATTAGAGCCTTATGGCTACACCTTC. This sequence encodes CASSLSLEPYGYTF.

This chain uses TRBV6-5 with TRBJ1-4; D remains ambiguous. The V end was cut by 2 bases, the J end by 3 bases, with 13 bases between. This CDR3 is built from 16 residues. Per the germline V gene, CDR1 is MNHEY and CDR2 is SVGAGI. CDR3 nucleotides: TGTGCCAGCAGTTACGGAACGGGTTCGGCTAATGAAAAACTGTTTTTT. It specifies CASSYGTGSANEKLFF.

This rearrangement joins TRBV5-1 to TRBJ2-3, with D unresolved. Germline V CDR1 and CDR2: SGHRS, YFSETQ. The CDR3 runs to 13 residues. Between the trimmed V and J ends, which lost 7 bases and 7 bases, there was a span of 16 bases. CDR3: CASSESNSHTQYF. The CDR3 nucleotides are TGCGCCAGCTCCGAGTCAAACTCGCATACGCAGTATTTT.

This sequence joins TRBV10-3 and TRBJ2-1, with 8 bases lining up with TRBD2. V shed 9 bases and J 6 bases; nucleotides not matched to a gene: 10. The V gene's germline CDR1 is ENHRY and CDR2 SYGVKD. The CDR3 spans 14 residues. The CDR3 region is CAIRPWGLGNEQFF. In DNA form, the CDR3 reads TGTGCCATTCGTCCTTGGGGACTAGGCAATGAGCAGTTCTTC.

This clone is a singleton in its sample. V is TRBV21-1 and J is TRBJ2-3; whether TRBD1, the table's D call, matches the DNA was not checked. TRBV21-1 is termed a pseudogene. This CDR3 contains 15 residues. CDR3: CANPPGGQSTDTQYF. The CDR3 nucleotides are TGTGCCAACCCCCCAGGGGGCCAAAGCACAGATACGCAGTATTTT.

Concerning this clone itself: The junction does not match germline at one end; this may be a read error. This chain connects TRBV27 to TRBJ1-2; no definite D call. Germline V lookup: CDR1 MNHEY, CDR2 SMNVEV (reference sequence). This CDR3 contains 17 residues. CDR3 residues: CASRAHDTLSSAYGYPF. Here the CDR3 DNA reads TGTGCCAGCAGGGCTCACGACACGCTGAGCTCTGCCTATGGCTACCCCTTC.

This clone was recorded a few times. V is TRBV5-1 and J is TRBJ2-5, with TRBD1 matching 10 bases. V dropped 4 bases and J dropped 5; count of bases not matched to a gene: 11. In germline, CDR1 is SGHRS, CDR2 YFSETQ. The CDR3 totals 16 residues. CDR3 amino acids: CASSPTGQGSRETQYF. The CDR3, as DNA: TGCGCCAGCAGCCCCACGGGACAGGGGAGTAGGGAGACCCAGTACTTC.

The chain couples TRBV19 to TRBJ1-5; D remains unclear. Germline V gene data show CDR1 as LNHDA and CDR2 as SQIVND (reference sequence). The CDR3 loop spans 16 amino acids. The V end lost 1 base, the J end lost 0 bases, and 10 bases lay between the germline ends. The CDR3 DNA sequence: TGTGCCAGTAGTATAGTGGGCTTTACTAGCAATCAGCCCCAGCATTTT. As protein: CASSIVGFTSNQPQHF.

The V gene is TRBV2, the J gene TRBJ2-7; no clear D. The CDR3 runs 13 residues. Trimming removed 5 bases from V and 1 base from J, with 9 bases in between. Per the germline V gene, CDR1 is SNHLY and CDR2 is FYNNEI. In nucleotides, the CDR3 is TGTGCCAGCAGTCCAGGTAAATCCTACGAGCAGTACTTC. Residues: CASSPGKSYEQYF.

The rearrangement joins TRBV27 to TRBJ1-1; 8 positions agree with TRBD1. Trimming at V came to 6 bases and at J to 0 bases, leaving 9 bases not matched to a gene. Germline lookup yields CDR1 MNHEY and CDR2 SMNVEV (reference sequence). The CDR3 contains 16 residues. The CDR3 here is CASSRRQGRMNTEAFF. CDR3 in DNA: TGTGCCAGCAGCCGCCGACAGGGGCGAATGAACACTGAAGCTTTCTTT.